This T cell receptor (beta chain) was found in a study of shared clonotypes between healthy human individuals. Study-level results: Researchers sampled blood only, noting tissue repertoires likely differ. Clonotypes that were shared across a handful of donors made up around 5.5% of naive CD4 clonotypes.

CD45RO-negative, CCR7-selected cells formed the naive CD8 fraction, which excluded terminally differentiated effector memory CD45RA+ cells. Genomic DNA of every subset was divided equally among multiple immunoSEQ plates. The protocol was immunoSEQ multiplex PCR, while the TCRdb copy is restricted to in-frame clones and leaves out a portion. The repertoire includes about 2.2 million clones, over 85% of them detected once, and under 2% sits in the top ten. Comment on this clone: The target antigen is unknown.

The CDR3 runs 15 residues. With 1 base removed from V and 4 bases from J, the gap between germline ends came to 13 bases. Germline loops: CDR1 SGHAT, CDR2 FQNNGV. The specimen sequenced was naive CD8+ T cells from PBMCs. This clonotype originated in a man between 18 and 35 years old in good health. Some clones in this sample may be carry-over from other donors' samples. The rearrangement uses TRBV11-2 and TRBJ1-1; a possible D gene is TRBD1 (5 bases). This chain's CDR3 is CASSLGHDSGTEAFF. For the CDR3, the DNA is TGTGCCAGCAGCTTAGGACACGACAGTGGCACTGAAGCTTTCTTT. Drawing the rest from reference TRBV11-2 and TRBJ1-1, the complete variable domain is EAGVAQSPRYKIIEKRQSVAFWCNPISGHATLYWYQQILGQGPKLLIQFQNNGVVDDSQLPKDRFSAERLKGVDSTLKIQPAKLEDSAVYLCASSLGHDSGTEAFFGQGTRLTVV.